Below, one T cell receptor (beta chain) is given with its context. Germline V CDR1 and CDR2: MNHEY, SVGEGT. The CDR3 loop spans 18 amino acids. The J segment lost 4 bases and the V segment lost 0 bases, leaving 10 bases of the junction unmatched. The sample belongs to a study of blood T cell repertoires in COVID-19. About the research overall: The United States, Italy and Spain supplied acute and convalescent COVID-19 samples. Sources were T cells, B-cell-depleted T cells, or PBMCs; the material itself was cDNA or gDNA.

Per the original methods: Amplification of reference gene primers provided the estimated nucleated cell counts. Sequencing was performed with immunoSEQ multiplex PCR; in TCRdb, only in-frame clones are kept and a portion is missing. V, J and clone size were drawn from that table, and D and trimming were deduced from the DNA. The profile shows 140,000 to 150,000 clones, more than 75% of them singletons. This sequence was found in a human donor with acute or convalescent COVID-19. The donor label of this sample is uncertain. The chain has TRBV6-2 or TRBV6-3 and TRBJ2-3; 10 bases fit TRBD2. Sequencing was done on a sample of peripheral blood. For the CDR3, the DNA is TGTGCCAGCAGTTACTCGTTCAGCGGGGGGGCCGCGGCAGATACGCAGTATTTT. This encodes CASSYSFSGGAAADTQYF.